This passage covers 24 T cell receptor beta chains from one sample sequenced in a study of T cell responses to AZD1222 COVID-19 vaccine. Sequenced by immunoSEQ multiplex PCR; TCRdb stores in-frame clones only, minus some. The sample carries more than 85,000 clones, about 91% recorded once. The source material was peripheral blood, sampled on day 0 of AZD1222 vaccination. The receptor set was obtained from an adult in good health.

Points on this clone: At one boundary the junction diverges from the germline segment, which might be a read error. The V and J genes are TRBV5-6 and TRBJ2-3; no clear D. In germline, CDR1 is SGHDT, CDR2 YYEEEE. This CDR3 is 12 amino acids long. CDR3 sequence (DNA): TGTGCCAGCAGCTGGGCTCTCGAACCCCCTCAATGG. Its protein product is CASSWALEPPQW.

This chain uses TRBV30 with TRBJ2-7, with D perhaps given as TRBD1 or TRBD2 (5 bases each). The germline gives CDR1 GTSNPN, CDR2 SVGIG (reference sequence). V lost 0 bases and J lost 2, with 5 bases in between. The CDR3 spans 12 residues. Written as DNA, the CDR3 is TGTGCCTGGAGTGTGGGGGCCTACGAGCAGTACTTC. Protein: CAWSVGAYEQYF.

This clone was observed once. Written as DNA, the CDR3 is TGTGCCAGCAGTTACCAGCGACAGGACAATGAGCAGTTCTTC. It encodes CASSYQRQDNEQFF. This rearrangement joins TRBV6-6 to TRBJ2-1, with a possible D match to TRBD1 (6 bases). This CDR3 comprises 14 residues. Germline assignment: CDR1 MNHNY and CDR2 SVGAGI (reference sequence). Trimming left V 2 bases short and J 5 bases short, with 10 bases between.

This chain links TRBV9 with TRBJ2-1; D might be TRBD2 (6 bases). The V end was cut by 4 bases, the J end by 6 bases, with 17 bases between. CDR1 is SGDLS and CDR2 is YYNGEE in the germline V gene. The CDR3 has 15 amino acids. The CDR3 nucleotides are TGTGCCAGCAGCCCTAGAATGGAGACTAGCAATGAGCAGTTCTTC. Amino acid sequence: CASSPRMETSNEQFF.

The V and J genes are TRBV6-2 or TRBV6-3 and TRBJ1-1; D is possibly TRBD1 (5 bases). Germline lookup yields CDR1 MNHEY and CDR2 SVGEGT. The CDR3 totals 14 residues. The V gene lost 0 bases and the J gene lost 1 base, with 6 bases spanning the gap. The CDR3 DNA reads TGTGCCAGCAGTTACTCGGGGACGAACACTGAAGCTTTCTTT. It codes for CASSYSGTNTEAFF.

The gene calls are TRBV7-9 and TRBJ1-6; maybe TRBD1 (5 bases). The germline gives CDR1 SEHNR, CDR2 FQNEAQ (reference sequence). Trimming took 5 bases from V and 5 from J, leaving 13 bases between them. The CDR3 runs to 15 residues. CDR3 sequence: CASSDYGADNSPLHF. The CDR3 coding sequence is TGTGCCAGCAGCGACTACGGGGCAGATAATTCACCCCTCCACTTT. Drawing the rest from reference TRBV7-9 and TRBJ1-6, the complete variable domain is DTGVSQNPRHKITKRGQNVTFRCDPISEHNRLYWYRQTLGQGPEFLTYFQNEAQLEKSRLLSDRFSAERPKGSFSTLEIQRTEQGDSAMYLCASSDYGADNSPLHFGNGTRLTVT.

V gene TRBV10-2 combines with J gene TRBJ2-3, with TRBD2 as a possible D gene (6 bases). The CDR3 is 13 residues long. Trimming took off 3 bases at V and 4 bases at J, with 8 bases between the two ends. CDR1 is WSHSY, CDR2 SAAADI, per germline. DNA for the CDR3: TGCGCCAGCAGTGACGGGAGCCCAGATACGCAGTATTTT. It translates to CASSDGSPDTQYF.

The chain employs TRBV5-6 and TRBJ1-5; D unresolved. Germline CDR1 and CDR2: SGHDT and YYEEEE. V was trimmed by 2 bases and J by 1 base, leaving 10 bases between them. CDR3 length: 15 residues. The CDR3 DNA follows: TGTGCCAGCAGCTTCAAGCCCGGGAGCAATCAGCCCCAGCATTTT. Translation: CASSFKPGSNQPQHF.

V and J are TRBV7-9 and TRBJ1-3; a weak D match, TRBD1 (5 bases). This CDR3 is built from 15 residues. From germline, CDR1 is SEHNR and CDR2 FQNEAQ (reference sequence). The germline V and J ends were trimmed by 5 bases and 0 bases, with 11 bases remaining between them. In DNA form, the CDR3 reads TGTGCCAGCAGCCTGACAGTTGCCTCTGGAAACACCATATATTTT. It codes for CASSLTVASGNTIYF.

The genes are TRBV20-1 and TRBJ2-1, with no clear D. V shed 4 bases and J shed 6 bases, with 4 bases lying between them. The germline CDR1 and CDR2 sequences are DFQATT and SNEGSKA (reference sequence). CDR3 length: 10 amino acids. The CDR3 loop is CSANANEQFF. CDR3 DNA sequence: TGCAGTGCTAACGCCAATGAGCAGTTCTTC.

To note about this clone: Compared with germline, one end of the junction differs, possibly owing to a read error. This chain uses TRBV3-1 (or the pseudogene TRBV3-2) with TRBJ2-7; 8 bases line up with TRBD2. The CDR3 is 18 residues long. Germline V gene data show CDR1 as LGHDT and CDR2 as YNNKEL (reference sequence). CDR3 bases: TGTGCCAGCAGCCAAGGAGGAGCGGTAGCGGGACCTCCCTACGGGCAGTACTTC. This gives the protein CASSQGGAVAGPPYGQYF.

The chain links TRBV30 to TRBJ1-3; D gene ambiguous. The CDR3 runs to 13 residues. The germline V and J ends were trimmed by 3 bases and 1 base, with 7 bases remaining between them. CDR1 is GTSNPN, CDR2 SVGIG, per germline (reference sequence). CDR3 nucleotide sequence: TGTGCCTGGAGAGCACAGTCTGGAAACACCATATATTTT. Residues: CAWRAQSGNTIYF.

The V and J genes are TRBV4-3 and TRBJ1-3, with D unresolved. Trimming removed 3 bases at V and 0 bases at J, with 9 bases between. The CDR3 extends over 15 amino acids. Germline V gene lookup returns CDR1 LGHNA and CDR2 YSLEER. This chain's CDR3 is CASSHLFNSGNTIYF. The CDR3 DNA sequence: TGCGCCAGCAGCCACCTTTTTAACTCTGGAAACACCATATATTTT.

The chain recombines TRBV7-2 with TRBJ1-5, with D uncertain. Between the trimmed V and J ends, which lost 1 base and 3 bases, there was a span of 7 bases. Per germline, CDR1 SGHTA and CDR2 FQGNSA. This CDR3 spans 14 amino acids. The CDR3 sequence: CASSLVVTNQPQHF. CDR3 nucleotides: TGTGCCAGCAGCTTAGTTGTAACCAATCAGCCCCAGCATTTT.

This chain connects TRBV3-1 (or the pseudogene TRBV3-2) to TRBJ2-1; 7 positions match TRBD2. The CDR3 length is 14 residues. Trimming at V came to 6 bases and at J to 6 bases, leaving 8 bases not matched to a gene. Germline V gives CDR1 LGHDT, CDR2 YNNKEL (reference sequence). The CDR3, as DNA: TGTGCCAGCAGGCGTGCGGGAGTCGGCAATGAGCAGTTCTTC. This encodes CASRRAGVGNEQFF.

CDR3 sequence: CASSPGTEGGSGNTIYF. CDR3 in DNA: TGTGCCAGCAGCCCGGGAACGGAAGGGGGAAGTGGAAACACCATATATTTT. The V and J genes are TRBV5-4 and TRBJ1-3, with D maybe TRBD1 (6 bases). Trimming left V 4 bases short and J 3 bases short, with 20 bases between. The CDR3 length is 17 residues. From germline, CDR1 is SGHNT and CDR2 YYREEE (reference sequence).

The gene calls are TRBV2 and TRBJ1-1; a possible D gene is TRBD1 (5 bases). Germline CDR1 reads SNHLY; CDR2 reads FYNNEI. Trimming cost V 5 bases and J 1 base, with 17 bases left between them. CDR3 size: 16 residues. The CDR3 DNA sequence: TGTGCCAGCAGTTTCCGGAGGGGAGTCGGGAACACTGAAGCTTTCTTT. Its protein product is CASSFRRGVGNTEAFF. Looking up the rest from reference TRBV2 and TRBJ1-1 gives the full variable domain: EPEVTQTPSHQVTQMGQEVILRCVPISNHLYFYWYRQILGQKVEFLVSFYNNEISEKSEIFDDQFSVERPDGSNFTLKIRSTKLEDSAMYFCASSFRRGVGNTEAFFGQGTRLTVV.

V usage is TRBV5-3 and J usage is TRBJ2-7; a possible D gene is TRBD2 (6 bases). TRBV5-3 is an ORF; its function is uncertain. The CDR3 sequence is 15 residues long. The V end was cut by 5 bases, the J end by 3 bases, with 18 bases between. The CDR3, as DNA: TGTGCCAGAAGGGACTCGGGGGAGAGGAGCTACGAGCAGTACTTC. Translating it yields CARRDSGERSYEQYF.

V gene TRBV10-2 combines with J gene TRBJ1-6; D gene unclear. This CDR3 contains 13 residues. Trimming stripped 3 bases from V and 7 bases from J, with 7 bases between. Per germline, CDR1 WSHSY and CDR2 SAAADI. CDR3 nucleotide sequence: TGCGCCAGCAGTGACCAATTCAATTCACCCCTCCACTTT. This gives the protein CASSDQFNSPLHF.

This rearrangement joins TRBV5-1 to TRBJ1-1; D ambiguous. CDR1 SGHRS and CDR2 YFSETQ come from the germline V gene. Between the trimmed V and J ends, which lost 0 bases and 4 bases, there was a span of 10 bases. The CDR3 covers 14 residues. The CDR3 sequence: CASSLGSGVTEAFF. The DNA of the CDR3 is TGCGCCAGCAGCTTGGGGTCAGGCGTCACTGAAGCTTTCTTT.

The rearrangement uses TRBV19 and TRBJ1-1; 8 nucleotides line up with TRBD1. Germline CDR1 and CDR2: LNHDA and SQIVND (reference sequence). The CDR3 runs to 14 residues. The V and J ends lost 5 bases and 11 bases, in that order; junction bases with no gene match: 13. Here the CDR3 reads CASSLGQGSWGAFF. The CDR3 bases are TGTGCCAGTAGTCTAGGACAGGGCTCTTGGGGGGCTTTCTTT.

V and J are TRBV5-8 and TRBJ1-5; D is perhaps TRBD1 (5 bases). CDR3 length equals 15 residues. Per the germline V gene, CDR1 is SGHTS and CDR2 is YDEGEE. V was shortened by 3 bases and J by 7 bases, with 17 bases between the two germline ends. The CDR3 DNA follows: TGTGCCAGCAGCTCAGAGTGGGGCCCGGGCCAGCCCCAGCATTTT. Translation: CASSSEWGPGQPQHF. Complete variable domain (other parts from reference TRBV5-8 and TRBJ1-5): EAGVTQSPTHLIKTRGQQATLRCSPISGHTSVYWYQQALGLGLQFLLWYDEGEERNRGNFPPRFSGRQFPNYSSELNVNALELEDSALYLCASSSEWGPGQPQHFGDGTRLSIL.

The rearrangement uses TRBV30 and TRBJ2-2; perhaps TRBD2 as D (6 bases). Trimming cost V 3 bases and J 0 bases, with 17 bases left between them. The CDR3 runs 17 residues. Looked up from germline, CDR1 is GTSNPN and CDR2 is SVGIG (reference sequence). The CDR3 sequence: CAWRRPSVDPNTGELFF. CDR3 nucleotide sequence: TGTGCCTGGAGACGCCCTAGCGTAGATCCGAACACCGGGGAGCTGTTTTTT.

The chain recombines TRBV18 with TRBJ2-7; no clear D. The CDR3 length is 13 residues. Trimming left V 3 bases short and J 0 bases short, with 6 bases between. In germline, CDR1 is KGHSH, CDR2 LQKENI. CDR3 DNA sequence: TGTGCCAGCTCACCGGCCGACTCCTACGAGCAGTACTTC. As protein: CASSPADSYEQYF.